This T cell receptor (beta chain) is from a study of vaccination effects on CD4 cells after COVID-19. Study results and caveats: Spike-reactive clones present post-vaccine in convalescents were predominantly new vaccine-induced clones.

With respect to this clone: Its target is unknown.

TCRdb's copy holds only in-frame clones and misses some; the assay was immunoSEQ multiplex PCR. The sample shows under 70,000 clones, 76% of them seen only once. Germline V gives CDR1 DFQATT, CDR2 SNEGSKA (reference sequence). CDR3 length: 15 amino acids. J lost 6 bases, V lost 3 bases, and 9 bases had no gene match. Within the ViraFEST assay, antigen-specific CD4+ T cells underwent expansion with viral peptide pools prior to sequencing. CD4+ T cells were isolated after around 10 days of culture. SARS-CoV-2 infected the person between March and December 2020, as confirmed by PCR. Pooled HIV-1 Nef peptides were the negative control culture.

This chain uses TRBV20-1 with TRBJ2-2; TRBD2 matches at 8 bases. The TCR sequence derives from a human donor who had a prior SARS-CoV-2 infection. The source material was CD4+ T cells from PBMCs cultured with HIV peptides, sampled before COVID-19 vaccination. The subset: HIV-1 Nef peptide pool negative control/reference culture. CDR3 sequence reads: CSASLSGGLAGELFF. CDR3 DNA sequence: TGCAGTGCTAGTCTCTCGGGGGGGCTGGCCGGGGAGCTGTTTTTT.